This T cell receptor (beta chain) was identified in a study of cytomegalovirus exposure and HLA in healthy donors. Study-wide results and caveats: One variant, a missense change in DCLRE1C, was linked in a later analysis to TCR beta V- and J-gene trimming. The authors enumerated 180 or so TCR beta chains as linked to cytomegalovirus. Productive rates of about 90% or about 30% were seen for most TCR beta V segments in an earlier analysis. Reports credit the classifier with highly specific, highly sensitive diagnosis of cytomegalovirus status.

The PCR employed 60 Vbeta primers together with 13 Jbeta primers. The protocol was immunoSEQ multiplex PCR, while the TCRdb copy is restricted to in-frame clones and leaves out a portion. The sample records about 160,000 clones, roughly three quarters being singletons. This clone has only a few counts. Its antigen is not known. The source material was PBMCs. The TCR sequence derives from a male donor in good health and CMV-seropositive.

CDR3 loop: CASVPGQPNTGELFF. The CDR3 nucleotides read TGTGCCAGCGTTCCGGGACAGCCGAACACCGGGGAGCTGTTTTTT. The rearrangement uses TRBV6-1 and TRBJ2-2, with 7 nucleotides matching TRBD1. Germline CDR1 is MNHNS and CDR2 is SASEGT. CDR3 size: 15 residues. After removal of 8 bases from V and 0 bases from J, the junction contained 6 bases not matched to a gene.